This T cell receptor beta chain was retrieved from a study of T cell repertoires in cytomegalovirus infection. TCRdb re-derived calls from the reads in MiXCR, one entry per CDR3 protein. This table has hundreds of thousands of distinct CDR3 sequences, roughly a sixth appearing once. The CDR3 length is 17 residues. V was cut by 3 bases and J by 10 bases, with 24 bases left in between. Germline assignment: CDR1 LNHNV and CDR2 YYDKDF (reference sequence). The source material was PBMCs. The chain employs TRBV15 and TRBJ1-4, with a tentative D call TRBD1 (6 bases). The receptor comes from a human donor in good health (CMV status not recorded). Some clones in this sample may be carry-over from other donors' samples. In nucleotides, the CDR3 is TGTGCCACCAGCAGGGAGAGTACAGGGACGATCTGGGGAAAACTGTTTTTT. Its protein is CATSRESTGTIWGKLFF.